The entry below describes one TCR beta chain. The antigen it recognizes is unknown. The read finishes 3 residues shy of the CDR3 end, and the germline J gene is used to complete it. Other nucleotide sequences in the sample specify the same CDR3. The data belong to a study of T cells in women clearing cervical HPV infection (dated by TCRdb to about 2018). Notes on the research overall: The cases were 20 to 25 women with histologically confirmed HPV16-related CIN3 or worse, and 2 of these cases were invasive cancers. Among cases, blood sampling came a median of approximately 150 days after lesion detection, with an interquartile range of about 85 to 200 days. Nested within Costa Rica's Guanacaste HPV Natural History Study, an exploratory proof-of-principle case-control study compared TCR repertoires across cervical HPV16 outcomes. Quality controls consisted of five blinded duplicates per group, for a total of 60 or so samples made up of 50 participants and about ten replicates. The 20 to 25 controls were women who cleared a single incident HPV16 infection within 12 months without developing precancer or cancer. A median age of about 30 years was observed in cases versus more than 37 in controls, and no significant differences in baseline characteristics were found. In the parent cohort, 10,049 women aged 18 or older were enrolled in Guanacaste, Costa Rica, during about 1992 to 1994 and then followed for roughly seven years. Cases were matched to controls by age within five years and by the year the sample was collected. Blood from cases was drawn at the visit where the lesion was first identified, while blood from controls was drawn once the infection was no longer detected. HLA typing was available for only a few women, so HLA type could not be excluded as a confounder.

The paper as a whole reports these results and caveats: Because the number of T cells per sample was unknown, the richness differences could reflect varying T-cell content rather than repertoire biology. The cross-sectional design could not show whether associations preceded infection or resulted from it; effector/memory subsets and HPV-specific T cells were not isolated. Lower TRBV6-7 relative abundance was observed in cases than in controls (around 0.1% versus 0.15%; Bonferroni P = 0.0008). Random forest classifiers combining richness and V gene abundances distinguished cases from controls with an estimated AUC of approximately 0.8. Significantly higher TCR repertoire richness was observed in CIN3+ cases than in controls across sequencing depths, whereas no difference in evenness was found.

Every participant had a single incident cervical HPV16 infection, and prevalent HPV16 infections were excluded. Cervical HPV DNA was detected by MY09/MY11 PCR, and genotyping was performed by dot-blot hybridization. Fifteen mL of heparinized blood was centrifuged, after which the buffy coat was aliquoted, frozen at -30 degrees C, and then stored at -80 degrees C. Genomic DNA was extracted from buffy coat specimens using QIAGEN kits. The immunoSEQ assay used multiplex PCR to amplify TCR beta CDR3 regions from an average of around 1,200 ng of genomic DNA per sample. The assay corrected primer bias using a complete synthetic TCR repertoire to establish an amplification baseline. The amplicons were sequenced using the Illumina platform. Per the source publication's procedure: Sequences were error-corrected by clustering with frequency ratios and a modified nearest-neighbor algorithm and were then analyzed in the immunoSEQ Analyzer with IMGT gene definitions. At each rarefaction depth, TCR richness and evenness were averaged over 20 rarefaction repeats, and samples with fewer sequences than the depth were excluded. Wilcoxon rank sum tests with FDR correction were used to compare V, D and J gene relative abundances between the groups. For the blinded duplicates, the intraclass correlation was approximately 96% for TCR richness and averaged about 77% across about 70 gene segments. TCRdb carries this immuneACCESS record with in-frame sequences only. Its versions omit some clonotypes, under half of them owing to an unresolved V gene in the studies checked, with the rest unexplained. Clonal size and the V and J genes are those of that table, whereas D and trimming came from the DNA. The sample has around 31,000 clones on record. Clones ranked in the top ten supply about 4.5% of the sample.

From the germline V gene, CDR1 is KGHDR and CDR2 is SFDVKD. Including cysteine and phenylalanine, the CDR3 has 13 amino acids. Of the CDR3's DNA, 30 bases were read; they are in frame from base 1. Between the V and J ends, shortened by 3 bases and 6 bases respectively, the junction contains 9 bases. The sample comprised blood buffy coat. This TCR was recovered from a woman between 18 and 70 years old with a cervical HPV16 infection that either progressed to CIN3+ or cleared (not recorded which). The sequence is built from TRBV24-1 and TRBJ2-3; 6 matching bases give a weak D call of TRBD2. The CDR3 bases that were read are TGTGCCACCAGTGATCCGGAGGGGGATACG. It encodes CATSDPEGDT. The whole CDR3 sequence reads CATSDPEGDTQYF.